This TCR beta chain emerged from a study of identifying expanded T cells in peripheral blood. About this clone itself: Its target is unknown. At one end the junction does not follow the germline gene, possibly because of a read error.

During the collection period, no donor immune events like infections were recorded. From germline, CDR1 is SGHNT and CDR2 YYREEE (reference sequence). CDR3 length: 15 amino acids. Assay: immunoSEQ multiplex PCR; the TCRdb copy retains only in-frame clones and omits some. The data show some 78,000 clones, more than 70% seen once. Broader study findings: Technical replicates showed roughly 1.2 changed clones; approximately two weeks 15 to 20; four weeks 19. Clone count variance between roughly 2-week samples rose with total template count.

The specimen sequenced was blood. This clonotype originated in a person aged 18-70 years in good health. The chain links TRBV5-4 to TRBJ2-5; a possible D gene is TRBD1 (7 bases). The chain's CDR3 is CASTLAGQQQETQYF. The CDR3, as DNA: TGTGCCAGCACCTTGGCGGGACAGCAACAAGAGACCCAGTACTTC.